Below are 17 T cell receptor beta chains sequenced from a single sample in a study of T cell responses to AZD1222 COVID-19 vaccine. Clones were read by immunoSEQ multiplex PCR, and TCRdb kept only the in-frame ones, dropping some. The table has around 99,000 clones, approximately 90% seen once; the top ten hold approximately 17%. The material was peripheral blood, obtained on day 0 of AZD1222 vaccination. The receptor set was obtained from an adult in good health.

The chain employs TRBV5-4 and TRBJ2-1, with D maybe TRBD1 (5 bases). Germline V gene data show CDR1 as SGHNT and CDR2 as YYREEE (reference sequence). The length of the CDR3 is 13 residues. Trimming stripped 4 bases from V and 3 bases from J, with 8 bases between. The DNA of the CDR3 is TGTGCCAGCAGCCGCCAGGGCTACAATGAGCAGTTCTTC. It is translated as CASSRQGYNEQFF.

V is TRBV30 and J is TRBJ1-2; D is undetermined. The germline V gene encodes CDR1 GTSNPN and CDR2 SVGIG (reference sequence). This CDR3 has 10 amino acids. V dropped 5 bases and J dropped 4 bases, with 5 bases sitting between them. CDR3 region: CAWGSYGYTF. The CDR3 DNA sequence: TGTGCCTGGGGTAGCTATGGCTACACCTTC.

The chain couples TRBV19 to TRBJ2-3; 9 nucleotides agree with TRBD1. The CDR3 runs 16 residues. In germline, CDR1 is LNHDA, CDR2 SQIVND (reference sequence). J was trimmed by 2 bases and V by 3 bases; bases with no gene match: 6. CDR3 bases: TGTGCCAGTAGTATCTTAGGGACAGGGTTCACAGATACGCAGTATTTT. Translating it yields CASSILGTGFTDTQYF.

The genes are TRBV5-1 and TRBJ2-5, with TRBD1 matching over 7 bases. V lost 2 bases and J lost 1; bases outside the gene matches: 2. CDR3 length: 14 residues. Germline CDR1 SGHRS, CDR2 YFSETQ. Here the CDR3 reads CASSFTGVQETQYF. CDR3 nucleotides: TGCGCCAGCAGCTTCACAGGGGTCCAAGAGACCCAGTACTTC.

The chain is built from TRBV24-1 and TRBJ1-5; D gene uncertain. Trimming took 6 bases from V and 6 from J, leaving 14 bases between them. This CDR3 has 14 residues. CDR1 and CDR2 from the germline V gene are KGHDR and SFDVKD. CDR3 nucleotides: TGTGCCACCAGTCCTCCCGGTGTAGGTCAGCCCCAGCATTTT. Its translation is CATSPPGVGQPQHF.

The genes are TRBV28 and TRBJ1-3, with D perhaps TRBD1 (6 bases). Trimming removed 5 bases at V and 8 bases at J, with 16 bases between. The CDR3 is 14 residues long. CDR1 and CDR2 (germline): MDHEN, SYDVKM. CDR3 in DNA: TGTGCCAGCAGTCTACCCAGGGGAGGGGACACCATATATTTT. Translation gives CASSLPRGGDTIYF.

The V and J genes are TRBV10-1 and TRBJ2-1, with D possibly TRBD2 on 6 matching bases. V was cut by 3 bases and J by 5 bases, with 17 bases left in between. Germline loops: CDR1 WNHNN, CDR2 SYGVQD (reference sequence). The CDR3 extends over 16 amino acids. The chain's CDR3 is CASSDMPSGPNNEQFF. CDR3 in DNA: TGCGCCAGCAGTGATATGCCCAGCGGGCCGAACAATGAGCAGTTCTTC.

The chain uses TRBV5-5 and TRBJ2-7, with D maybe TRBD2 (5 bases). The ends were cut back, 4 bases at V and 0 bases at J, with 11 bases in the middle. Germline CDR1 reads SGHKS; CDR2 reads YYEKEE (reference sequence). The CDR3 sequence is 14 residues long. Written as DNA, the CDR3 is TGTGCCAGCAGCCCTTTTGGGAGCTCCTACGAGCAGTACGTC. It yields the protein CASSPFGSSYEQYV.

This clone was seen a single time. The rearrangement uses TRBV18 and TRBJ1-1, with D possibly matching TRBD1 (5 bases). This CDR3 comprises 11 residues. V gave up 4 bases and J gave up 7 bases, with 7 bases separating them. Germline CDR1 is KGHSH and CDR2 is LQKENI. The CDR3 DNA reads as TGTGCCAGCTCACAGGGGTATGAAGCTTTCTTT. Protein sequence: CASSQGYEAFF. The variable domain in full, with the rest retrieved from reference TRBV18 and TRBJ1-1, is NAGVMQNPRHLVRRRGQEARLRCSPMKGHSHVYWYRQLPEEGLKFMVYLQKENIIDESGMPKERFSAEFPKEGPSILRIQQVVRGDSAAYFCASSQGYEAFFGQGTRLTVV.

The V gene is TRBV9, the J gene TRBJ1-1; TRBD1 might be the D (5 bases). The germline CDR1 and CDR2 sequences are SGDLS and YYNGEE. The CDR3 loop spans 14 amino acids. V gave up 4 bases and J gave up 1 base, with 11 bases separating them. CDR3 protein: CASSSGLKNTEAFF. The CDR3 DNA reads TGTGCCAGCAGCTCGGGACTTAAGAACACTGAAGCTTTCTTT. Filled out from reference TRBV9 and TRBJ1-1, the complete variable domain reads DSGVTQTPKHLITATGQRVTLRCSPRSGDLSVYWYQQSLDQGLQFLIQYYNGEERAKGNILERFSAQQFPDLHSELNLSSLELGDSALYFCASSSGLKNTEAFFGQGTRLTVV.

CDR3 DNA: TGTGCCAGCAGCTTGCTGGACAGGGTGGGGGAAAACTACGAGCAGTACTTC. This encodes CASSLLDRVGENYEQYF. The gene calls are TRBV5-4 and TRBJ2-7; 8 bases match TRBD1. Germline CDR1 reads SGHNT; CDR2 reads YYREEE (reference sequence). After removal of 1 base from V and 3 bases from J, the junction contained 12 bases not matched to a gene. CDR3 length: 17 residues.

This chain connects TRBV6-5 to TRBJ1-2; D might be TRBD1 (6 bases). CDR1 MNHEY and CDR2 SVGAGI come from the germline V gene. The germline V and J ends were trimmed by 2 bases and 4 bases, with 14 bases remaining between them. The CDR3 loop spans 15 amino acids. This CDR3 is CASSYLSQGSYGYTF. Written as DNA, the CDR3 is TGTGCCAGCAGTTACCTCTCACAGGGATCCTATGGCTACACCTTC.

The V call is TRBV5-4, the J call TRBJ2-1; 7 positions agree with TRBD2. Per germline, CDR1 SGHNT and CDR2 YYREEE (reference sequence). CDR3 length: 17 residues. V dropped 0 bases and J dropped 0; count of bases not matched to a gene: 6. The CDR3 region is CASSLGAGMSSYNEQFF. CDR3 nucleotide sequence: TGTGCCAGCAGCTTGGGAGCGGGGATGAGCTCCTACAATGAGCAGTTCTTC. The complete variable domain, with remaining parts taken from reference TRBV5-4 and TRBJ2-1, reads ETGVTQSPTHLIKTRGQQVTLRCSSQSGHNTVSWYQQALGQGPQFIFQYYREEENGRGNFPPRFSGLQFPNYSSELNVNALELDDSALYLCASSLGAGMSSYNEQFFGPGTRLTVL.

The sample holds a few counts of this clone. This CDR3 reads CASSQGDRANHGYGYTF. Here the CDR3 DNA reads TGTGCCAGCAGCCAAGGGGACAGGGCCAACCATGGCTATGGCTACACCTTC. The rearrangement uses TRBV4-2 and TRBJ1-2; 9 nucleotides align to TRBD1. The CDR3 totals 17 residues. The germline CDR1 and CDR2 sequences are LGHNA and YNFKEQ. J lost 4 bases, V lost 1 base, and 10 bases had no gene match.

J is TRBJ1-3 and V is TRBV15, with D unresolved. Germline V CDR1 and CDR2: LNHNV, YYDKDF (reference sequence). This CDR3 contains 12 residues. Trimming stripped 6 bases from V and 0 bases from J, with 3 bases between. The CDR3 sequence: CATSFSGNTIYF. CDR3 bases: TGTGCCACCAGTTTCTCTGGAAACACCATATATTTT.

J is TRBJ1-5 and V is TRBV28, with D hard to call. Trimming cost V 2 bases and J 6 bases, with 5 bases left between them. CDR1 and CDR2 (germline): MDHEN, SYDVKM. This CDR3 is built from 12 residues. In DNA form, the CDR3 reads TGTGCCAGCAGTTTAGTCTCTCAGCCCCAGCATTTT. Its protein product is CASSLVSQPQHF. The full variable domain, completed using reference TRBV28 and TRBJ1-5, is DVKVTQSSRYLVKRTGEKVFLECVQDMDHENMFWYRQDPGLGLRLIYFSYDVKMKEKGDIPEGYSVSREKKERFSLILESASTNQTSMYLCASSLVSQPQHFGDGTRLSIL.

The rearrangement uses TRBV10-2 and TRBJ2-1, with 10 nucleotides matching TRBD2. V dropped 3 bases and J dropped 9; count of bases not matched to a gene: 5. Germline-derived CDR1 and CDR2 are WSHSY and SAAADI. CDR3 length: 14 amino acids. As DNA, the CDR3 is TGCGCCAGCAGTGAAGCGGGGGGGATTGGTGAGCAGTTCTTC. It yields the protein CASSEAGGIGEQFF.